These 27 T cell receptor beta chains were all obtained from the same sample, sequenced in a study of CD8+CD57+ T cells in acquired aplastic anemia. Genomic DNA acted as the template from which TCR beta VDJ combination and CDR3 sequence profiling were carried out. TCRdb used MiXCR to reprocess the reads, holding one entry per CDR3 protein. The sample lists about 170,000 distinct CDR3 sequences, 55% to 70% occurring once. Sequenced input: sorted CD4+, CD8+, or CD8+CD57+ T cells (not recorded which) from PBMCs. The source of these receptors is a human donor in good health.

The V call is TRBV7-3, the J call TRBJ2-1; 12 bases match TRBD1. The CDR3 loop spans 16 amino acids. V was pared by 0 bases and J by 7 bases, with 4 bases of the junction left unmatched. The germline V gene has CDR1 SGHTA and CDR2 FQGTGA. CDR3 residues: CASSLTGQGARNEQFF. The CDR3 nucleotides are TGTGCCAGCAGCTTAACGGGACAGGGGGCGCGGAATGAGCAGTTCTTC.

The table lists this clonotype with many counts. The rearrangement joins TRBV6-2 or TRBV6-3 to TRBJ2-3, with D tentatively TRBD1 (5 bases). Trimming left V 6 bases short and J 6 bases short, with 13 bases between. This CDR3 has 13 residues. Germline lookup yields CDR1 MNHEY and CDR2 SVGEGT. CDR3 region: CASSYTRADTQYF. The DNA of the CDR3 is TGTGCCAGCAGCTACACCAGGGCGGATACGCAGTATTTT.

This clonotype was counted only a few times. The chain joins TRBV6-5 to TRBJ1-2; the D gene is possibly TRBD1 (6 bases). Trimming shortened V by 1 base and J by 4 bases, and 7 bases separated the two germline ends. The CDR3 runs 13 residues. CDR1 is MNHEY, CDR2 SVGAGI, per germline. CDR3 in amino acids: CASSYLQGYGYTF. Here the CDR3 DNA reads TGTGCCAGCAGTTACTTACAGGGCTATGGCTACACCTTC.

This clonotype was seen just once. The rearrangement links TRBV11-2 to TRBJ2-5, with 8 bases that match TRBD2. The CDR3 totals 18 residues. The germline gives CDR1 SGHAT, CDR2 FQNNGV. Trimming removed 1 base from V and 5 bases from J; junction bases left unmatched: 15. CDR3 in amino acids: CASSLGIGVAGSGETQYF. CDR3 sequence (DNA): TGTGCCAGCAGCTTAGGGATAGGGGTAGCGGGGTCCGGGGAGACCCAGTACTTC.

The CDR3 here is CASSPDGQARGYGYTF. CDR3 nucleotides: TGCGCCAGCAGCCCCGACGGACAGGCCCGCGGCTATGGCTACACCTTC. The V and J genes are TRBV4-3 and TRBJ1-2; 7 bases agree with TRBD1. V gave up 4 bases and J gave up 4 bases; unmatched junction bases: 12. This CDR3 has 16 amino acids. From germline, CDR1 is LGHNA and CDR2 YSLEER.

J is TRBJ2-1 and V is TRBV7-3, with 10 positions matching TRBD2. The CDR3 is made up of 16 amino acids. V dropped 3 bases and J dropped 0; count of bases not matched to a gene: 2. Germline V CDR1 and CDR2: SGHTA, FQGTGA. The CDR3, as DNA: TGTGCCAGCAGCTTCACTAGCGGGATCTCCTACAATGAGCAGTTCTTC. Translating gives CASSFTSGISYNEQFF.

This chain joins TRBV7-6 and TRBJ2-2, with 10 bases lining up with TRBD2. Germline V gene lookup returns CDR1 SGHVS and CDR2 FNYEAQ. The trim removed 5 bases at V and 0 bases at J, leaving 9 bases unmatched. This CDR3 is 18 amino acids long. The CDR3 here is CASSPRLAGGTNTGELFF. Here the CDR3 DNA reads TGTGCCAGCAGCCCCCGCTTAGCGGGAGGTACGAACACCGGGGAGCTGTTTTTT.

This clonotype was detected ten times or more. The rearrangement joins TRBV5-1 to TRBJ2-7, with D hard to call. Germline CDR1 and CDR2: SGHRS and YFSETQ. The CDR3 has 11 amino acids. V lost 2 bases, J lost 6 bases, and 6 bases lay in between. The CDR3 bases are TGCGCCAGCAGCTTAATGGGCGAGCAGTACTTC. Residues: CASSLMGEQYF.

This clonotype was seen repeatedly, ten times or more. The chain links TRBV6-5 to TRBJ2-1, with no clear D. Germline lookup yields CDR1 MNHEY and CDR2 SVGAGI. The CDR3 extends over 15 amino acids. V was trimmed by 2 bases and J by 0 bases, leaving 8 bases between them. The CDR3 DNA sequence: TGTGCCAGCAGTTACGGCTCGAGCTCCTACAATGAGCAGTTCTTC. This encodes CASSYGSSSYNEQFF.

This clonotype appeared once. The V call is TRBV20-1, the J call TRBJ2-5; 8 bases map to TRBD2. The V segment lost 3 bases and the J segment 4 bases; nucleotides outside the gene matches: 7. Germline V gene data show CDR1 as DFQATT and CDR2 as SNEGSKA (reference sequence). The CDR3 loop spans 14 amino acids. The CDR3 sequence is CSASFGGAGETQYF. The CDR3 DNA is TGCAGTGCTAGTTTCGGGGGGGCGGGAGAGACCCAGTACTTC.

This clonotype was counted between two and nine times. The V call is TRBV20-1, the J call TRBJ2-5; 13 bases agree with TRBD2. The length of the CDR3 is 15 residues. Trimming cost V 1 base and J 13 bases; bases outside gene matches: 12. Germline CDR1 reads DFQATT; CDR2 reads SNEGSKA (reference sequence). The CDR3 reads CSARGTSGRAGELYF. CDR3 bases: TGCAGTGCTAGAGGGACTAGCGGGAGAGCGGGGGAGCTGTACTTC.

In its sample, this clonotype was seen a few times. The rearrangement joins TRBV12-3 or TRBV12-4 to TRBJ1-5; D is uncertain. The germline V and J ends were trimmed by 6 bases and 3 bases, with 9 bases remaining between them. The CDR3 loop spans 13 amino acids. CDR3 DNA: TGTGCCAGCAGCCCTGGCCCCAATCAGCCCCAGCATTTT. It codes for CASSPGPNQPQHF.

This chain connects TRBV9 to TRBJ1-2; 9 bases align to TRBD1. From germline, CDR1 is SGDLS and CDR2 YYNGEE. J gave up 4 bases and V 0 bases, and 1 base lay outside the gene matches. CDR3 length: 14 residues. The CDR3 region is CASSVEDRGYGYTF. The CDR3 DNA follows: TGTGCCAGCAGCGTAGAGGACAGGGGCTATGGCTACACCTTC.

This sequence joins TRBV5-1 and TRBJ1-2, with a possible D match to TRBD1 (6 bases). The length of the CDR3 is 15 residues. Per germline, CDR1 SGHRS and CDR2 YFSETQ. The ends were cut back, 2 bases at V and 3 bases at J, with 14 bases in the middle. CDR3 in amino acids: CASSLGGAGDYGYTF. CDR3 nucleotide sequence: TGCGCCAGCAGCTTAGGGGGGGCGGGGGACTATGGCTACACCTTC.

The CDR3: CATSRDSYGFYGYTF. The DNA of the CDR3 is TGTGCCACCAGCAGAGATTCCTACGGATTCTATGGCTACACCTTC. The V gene is TRBV15, the J gene TRBJ1-2; D not certain. V shed 0 bases and J shed 4 bases, with 12 bases lying between them. Germline V gene sequence: CDR1 LNHNV, CDR2 YYDKDF (reference sequence). CDR3 length: 15 amino acids.

As for this clonotype: One end of the junction varies from germline; a read error may be responsible. The chain has TRBV5-6 and TRBJ1-1, with D uncertain. Germline CDR1 and CDR2: SGHDT and YYEEEE. CDR3 length: 16 residues. The CDR3 sequence is CASSLARLGMNTEAFF. As DNA, the CDR3 is TGTGCCAGCAGCTTGGCCAGGTTGGGTATGAACACTGAGGCTTTCTTT. Supplemented by reference TRBV5-6 and TRBJ1-1, the full variable domain reads DAGVTQSPTHLIKTRGQQVTLRCSPKSGHDTVSWYQQALGQGPQFIFQYYEEEERQRGNFPDRFSGHQFPNYSSELNVNALLLGDSALYLCASSLARLGMNTEAFFGQGTRLTVV.

This clonotype was counted a few times. V is TRBV12-3 or TRBV12-4 and J is TRBJ2-3; 7 nucleotides agree with TRBD2. The V segment lost 5 bases and the J segment 1 base; nucleotides outside the gene matches: 6. This CDR3 comprises 15 residues. DNA of the CDR3: TGTGCCAGCAGTCCTAGCGGACAAGGCACAGATACGCAGTATTTT. Translating gives CASSPSGQGTDTQYF.

This clonotype has more than one count but fewer than ten. A read error may explain this, as a much larger clone is one base away. The chain links TRBV7-9 to TRBJ1-1; D unclear. This CDR3 region has 12 residues. V lost 5 bases and J 1 base, leaving 5 bases between the germline ends. Germline CDR1 SEHNR, CDR2 FQNEAQ (reference sequence). CDR3 in DNA: TGTGCCAGCAGCCAACGGAACACTGAAGCTTTCTTT. It yields the protein CASSQRNTEAFF.

The genes are TRBV10-3 and TRBJ2-7, with D tentatively TRBD1 (5 bases). Trimming left V 9 bases short and J 3 bases short, with 15 bases between. The germline V gene has CDR1 ENHRY and CDR2 SYGVKD. The CDR3 extends over 13 amino acids. The CDR3 is CAIRQTTDYEQYF. CDR3 sequence (DNA): TGTGCCATTAGACAGACGACAGACTACGAGCAGTACTTC.

This sequence joins TRBV20-1 and TRBJ1-2; no reliable D call. Between the trimmed V and J ends, which lost 3 bases and 3 bases, there was a span of 11 bases. The CDR3 has 13 residues. Germline CDR1 is DFQATT and CDR2 is SNEGSKA (reference sequence). CDR3 nucleotide sequence: TGCAGTGCTAGTAAGGTAGACCACTATGGCTACACCTTC. Translated: CSASKVDHYGYTF.

The CDR3 DNA sequence: TGCAGTGCTAGTAGGACGGACGAGCAGTACTTC. Protein product: CSASRTDEQYF. The V call is TRBV20-1, the J call TRBJ2-7, with D uncertain. This CDR3 region has 11 residues. The ends were cut back, 3 bases at V and 5 bases at J, with 8 bases in the middle. Germline loops: CDR1 DFQATT, CDR2 SNEGSKA (reference sequence).

This sequence joins TRBV2 and TRBJ2-7; tentative D call: TRBD1 (5 bases). Trimming shortened V by 7 bases and J by 3 bases, and 19 bases separated the two germline ends. Germline V gives CDR1 SNHLY, CDR2 FYNNEI. This CDR3 is 15 amino acids long. The CDR3 region is CASISGHRSSYEQYF. The CDR3 DNA is TGTGCCAGCATTTCGGGTCACAGGTCCAGCTACGAGCAGTACTTC.

The chain uses TRBV11-2 and TRBJ1-2; no reliable D call. The V gene lost 3 bases and the J gene lost 4 bases, with 12 bases spanning the gap. Per germline, CDR1 SGHAT and CDR2 FQNNGV. The CDR3 is 14 amino acids. The CDR3 spells CASSLGKSSYGYTF. Written as DNA, the CDR3 is TGTGCCAGCAGCTTGGGGAAGAGCAGCTATGGCTACACCTTC.

V usage is TRBV9 and J usage is TRBJ1-5, with a weak D call TRBD1 (5 bases). Germline CDR1 SGDLS, CDR2 YYNGEE. The CDR3 is 14 residues long. V was cut by 3 bases and J by 0 bases, with 7 bases left in between. The CDR3 spells CASSEDSSNQPQHF. CDR3 in DNA: TGTGCCAGCAGCGAAGACAGTAGCAATCAGCCCCAGCATTTT.

J is TRBJ2-7 and V is TRBV20-1, with 11 bases fitting TRBD2. Germline V lookup: CDR1 DFQATT, CDR2 SNEGSKA (reference sequence). Trimming at V came to 2 bases and at J to 1 base, leaving 7 bases not matched to a gene. This CDR3 comprises 16 residues. The DNA for the CDR3 is TGCAGTGCTAGAAGCCGGCTAGCGGGAGGATCCTACGAGCAGTACTTC. Amino acid sequence: CSARSRLAGGSYEQYF.

For the CDR3, the DNA is TGTGCCAGCAGCTCTGGGACTAGCGGGAGGGTTGAGCAGTTCTTC. Its translation is CASSSGTSGRVEQFF. V usage is TRBV7-2 and J usage is TRBJ2-1, with 16 positions matching TRBD2. The CDR3 contains 15 residues. V lost 4 bases and J lost 9; bases outside the gene matches: 3. CDR1 SGHTA and CDR2 FQGNSA come from the germline V gene.

This clonotype was found many times. V and J are TRBV9 and TRBJ1-2; TRBD1 agrees at 7 bases. V shed 3 bases, J shed 0 bases, and the junction held 2 bases outside the gene matches. The CDR3 spans 14 residues. Germline V gene sequence: CDR1 SGDLS, CDR2 YYNGEE. CDR3 in DNA: TGTGCCAGCAGCGGAGGGGGCGCTAACTATGGCTACACCTTC. Amino acids: CASSGGGANYGYTF. Supplemented by reference TRBV9 and TRBJ1-2, the full variable domain reads DSGVTQTPKHLITATGQRVTLRCSPRSGDLSVYWYQQSLDQGLQFLIQYYNGEERAKGNILERFSAQQFPDLHSELNLSSLELGDSALYFCASSGGGANYGYTFGSGTRLTVV.